The 25 T cell receptor beta chains in this list originate from one sample, sequenced in a study of T cell responses to AZD1222 COVID-19 vaccine. Clones were sequenced by immunoSEQ multiplex PCR, and TCRdb holds only the in-frame ones, with some missing. This table has more than 150,000 clones, around 92% appearing once. This specimen was peripheral blood, taken on day 0 of AZD1222 vaccination. The receptor source for this set is an adult in good health.

V gene TRBV11-2 combines with J gene TRBJ2-3; no firm D call. CDR3 length equals 18 residues. Deletions cut 0 bases from V and 4 bases from J, with 20 bases between. Germline assignment: CDR1 SGHAT and CDR2 FQNNGV. The CDR3: CASSLDLTGRPRADTQYF. The CDR3 nucleotides read TGTGCCAGCAGCTTAGATTTAACGGGCCGCCCCCGCGCAGATACGCAGTATTTT.

The chain has TRBV3-1 (or the pseudogene TRBV3-2) and TRBJ2-1; no clear D. Germline V CDR1 and CDR2: LGHDT, YNNKEL (reference sequence). The CDR3 runs to 15 residues. Trimming took 0 bases from V and 1 from J, leaving 7 bases between them. The CDR3: CASSQEGRSYNEQFF. The CDR3 DNA sequence: TGTGCCAGCAGCCAAGAGGGCAGATCCTACAATGAGCAGTTCTTC.

This clone was counted a single time. This chain links TRBV28 with TRBJ1-1; no firm D call. Looked up from germline, CDR1 is MDHEN and CDR2 is SYDVKM. Trimming left V 5 bases short and J 1 base short, with 14 bases between. The CDR3 is 15 residues long. The CDR3 DNA sequence: TGTGCCAGCAGTCCTACTGGAATGGGGAACACTGAAGCTTTCTTT. Protein: CASSPTGMGNTEAFF. Using reference TRBV28 and TRBJ1-1 for the parts outside the CDR3, the full variable domain is DVKVTQSSRYLVKRTGEKVFLECVQDMDHENMFWYRQDPGLGLRLIYFSYDVKMKEKGDIPEGYSVSREKKERFSLILESASTNQTSMYLCASSPTGMGNTEAFFGQGTRLTVV.

This clone was seen just once. This rearrangement joins TRBV9 to TRBJ2-2; 7 nucleotides match TRBD2. CDR3 length: 15 residues. J gave up 5 bases and V 3 bases, and 7 bases lay outside the gene matches. CDR1 SGDLS and CDR2 YYNGEE come from the germline V gene. CDR3 in DNA: TGTGCCAGCAGCGCCCGGGACTACTCAACCGGGGAGCTGTTTTTT. As protein: CASSARDYSTGELFF.

The V call is TRBV27, the J call TRBJ1-1, with 7 bases matching TRBD1. The germline V gene has CDR1 MNHEY and CDR2 SMNVEV (reference sequence). The CDR3 covers 15 residues. Unmatched junction bases numbered 11, after V lost 7 bases and J lost 3 bases. CDR3 DNA: TGTGCCAGCACCGAGACAGGGAGGAAGGACACTGAAGCTTTCTTT. It yields the protein CASTETGRKDTEAFF.

This clone was observed once. Relative to the germline gene, one junction end is altered; a read error may explain this. This chain links TRBV7-7 with TRBJ2-5; tentatively, D is TRBD1 or TRBD2 (5 bases each). CDR1 SSHAT and CDR2 FNYEAQ come from the germline V gene (reference sequence). The CDR3 spans 15 residues. This CDR3 is CASSLMAGREETQYF. The CDR3, as DNA: TGTGCTAGCAGCTTAATGGCGGGCAGGGAAGAGACCCAGTACTTC.

This clone was recorded only once. The V and J genes are TRBV3-1 (or the pseudogene TRBV3-2) and TRBJ2-7; 9 positions match TRBD1. The CDR3 length is 15 residues. Germline V gene data show CDR1 as LGHDT and CDR2 as YNNKEL (reference sequence). The trim removed 4 bases at V and 6 bases at J, leaving 10 bases unmatched. CDR3 amino acids: CASSRLPGQGVEQYF. The CDR3 coding sequence is TGTGCCAGCAGCCGATTACCGGGACAGGGCGTCGAGCAGTACTTC.

The chain joins TRBV5-1 to TRBJ2-2; possibly TRBD1 or TRBD2 for D (5 bases each). This CDR3 comprises 15 residues. The V and J ends lost 3 bases and 4 bases respectively, with 13 bases between them. CDR1 and CDR2 (germline): SGHRS, YFSETQ. The CDR3 DNA reads as TGCGCCAGCAGCTGGGGCGATGGAGGCACCGGGGAGCTGTTTTTT. It codes for CASSWGDGGTGELFF.

The V gene is TRBV4-1, the J gene TRBJ1-6; D is unresolved. Germline V gene data show CDR1 as MGHRA and CDR2 as YSYEKL. Trimming cost V 0 bases and J 6 bases, with 9 bases left between them. This CDR3 is built from 15 residues. The CDR3 DNA sequence: TGCGCCAGCAGCCAAGATGGACCGGCTAATTCACCCCTCCACTTT. Translating it yields CASSQDGPANSPLHF.

This chain joins TRBV7-2 and TRBJ1-2; possible D gene TRBD1, 6 bases. This CDR3 is 13 amino acids long. The germline V gene has CDR1 SGHTA and CDR2 FQGNSA. With 2 bases removed from V and 8 bases from J, the gap between germline ends came to 12 bases. DNA for the CDR3: TGTGCCAGCAGCTTATCACAGGGCCAAGGCTACACCTTC. This gives the protein CASSLSQGQGYTF.

This chain uses TRBV10-1 with TRBJ2-7; TRBD2 matches at 7 bases. J lost 7 bases, V lost 0 bases, and 9 bases had no gene match. This CDR3 has 15 amino acids. Germline V gene data show CDR1 as WNHNN and CDR2 as SYGVQD (reference sequence). The DNA for the CDR3 is TGCGCCAGCAGTGAGTCTCGGGGAGCGCGGGGGGAGCAGTACTTC. This encodes CASSESRGARGEQYF.

The rearrangement joins TRBV13 to TRBJ2-3; TRBD2 agrees at 7 bases. The germline V gene has CDR1 PRHDT and CDR2 FYEKMQ (reference sequence). V shed 3 bases and J 5 bases; nucleotides not matched to a gene: 14. The CDR3 is 17 amino acids. The CDR3 coding sequence is TGTGCCAGCAGCTTTCTGGGAGGGCCCCGGAAGGGAGATACGCAGTATTTT. Amino acids: CASSFLGGPRKGDTQYF.

The chain is built from TRBV6-2 or TRBV6-3 and TRBJ2-7, with 9 bases matching TRBD2. Germline assignment: CDR1 MNHEY and CDR2 SVGEGT. The CDR3 spans 14 residues. Losses at the gene ends were 6 bases for V and 4 bases for J; bases not matched to a gene: 7. The CDR3 DNA is TGTGCCAGCAGCTGGGCTAGCGGGACTTACGAGCAGTACTTC. Translated, it gives CASSWASGTYEQYF.

V is TRBV6-5 and J is TRBJ2-7; TRBD2 might be the D (6 bases). V shed 10 bases and J shed 2 bases, with 15 bases lying between them. Germline V gives CDR1 MNHEY, CDR2 SVGAGI. The CDR3 length is 13 residues. CDR3 sequence: CATELSGTYEQYF. CDR3 in DNA: TGTGCCACCGAACTTAGCGGAACCTACGAGCAGTACTTC.

This sequence joins TRBV5-8 and TRBJ2-1, with TRBD2 identical over 8 bases. CDR1 is SGHTS, CDR2 YDEGEE, per germline. J lost 6 bases, V lost 7 bases, and 12 bases had no gene match. CDR3 length: 15 amino acids. The CDR3 sequence is CASSEGLEWGNEQFF. The CDR3 nucleotides are TGTGCCAGCTCCGAGGGACTAGAATGGGGCAATGAGCAGTTCTTC.

The genes are TRBV6-6 and TRBJ1-2; the D gene is possibly TRBD1 (5 bases). CDR1 and CDR2 (germline): MNHNY, SVGAGI (reference sequence). V dropped 0 bases and J dropped 6 bases, with 11 bases sitting between them. The CDR3 extends over 14 amino acids. Here the CDR3 DNA reads TGTGCCAGCAGTTACTCTCGTCCGGGGGATGGCTACACCTTC. It is translated as CASSYSRPGDGYTF.

The chain combines TRBV7-9 with TRBJ1-3; 8 bases fit TRBD1. V shed 1 base and J 3 bases; nucleotides not matched to a gene: 5. The CDR3 totals 16 residues. Germline assignment: CDR1 SEHNR and CDR2 FQNEAQ (reference sequence). The CDR3 region is CASSLGTGSIGNTIYF. The CDR3 region has the DNA TGTGCCAGCAGCTTAGGGACAGGGTCAATTGGAAACACCATATATTTT.

The gene calls are TRBV7-3 and TRBJ1-1, with D maybe TRBD1 (6 bases). The CDR3 contains 13 residues. CDR1 and CDR2 (germline): SGHTA, FQGTGA. Trimming took 1 base from V and 5 from J, leaving 8 bases between them. Written as DNA, the CDR3 is TGTGCCAGCAGCTTAATTAGGGGGACTGAAGCTTTCTTT. Its protein is CASSLIRGTEAFF.

The chain has TRBV7-8 and TRBJ1-2; TRBD1 is a possible D gene (5 bases). Germline values: CDR1 SGHVS, CDR2 FQNEAQ. The CDR3 has 15 amino acids. V gave up 5 bases and J gave up 6 bases, with 19 bases separating them. The CDR3 loop is CASSLVGGPKDGYTF. As DNA, the CDR3 is TGTGCCAGCAGCCTCGTGGGGGGACCCAAGGATGGCTACACCTTC.

For the CDR3, the DNA is TGTGCCAGCAGGGGGCCTAGCGGGGTGGGTCTTGAGCAGTTCTTC. It yields the protein CASRGPSGVGLEQFF. The rearrangement links TRBV2 to TRBJ2-1, with 9 bases matching TRBD2. The CDR3 covers 15 residues. With 6 bases clipped from V and 9 bases from J, the junction kept 12 bases outside the gene matches. Germline V gene lookup returns CDR1 SNHLY and CDR2 FYNNEI.

The V call is TRBV11-2, the J call TRBJ1-2, with D unresolved. CDR1 is SGHAT and CDR2 is FQNNGV in the germline V gene. Trimming cost V 0 bases and J 2 bases, with 7 bases left between them. CDR3 length: 14 amino acids. The CDR3 loop is CASSLDARNYGYTF. The CDR3 DNA reads TGTGCCAGCAGCTTAGATGCCAGGAACTATGGCTACACCTTC.

The chain has TRBV9 and TRBJ2-3; D is uncertain. The length of the CDR3 is 20 residues. Germline CDR1 is SGDLS and CDR2 is YYNGEE. The ends were cut back, 0 bases at V and 0 bases at J, with 23 bases in the middle. The DNA of the CDR3 is TGTGCCAGCAGCGTAGAGCCCCCCCTCCAGCGACCAGGTAGCACAGATACGCAGTATTTT. This sequence encodes CASSVEPPLQRPGSTDTQYF.

The rearrangement joins TRBV19 to TRBJ1-2, with a weak D call TRBD1 (6 bases). Germline V lookup: CDR1 LNHDA, CDR2 SQIVND (reference sequence). This CDR3 contains 13 residues. V shed 6 bases and J shed 8 bases, with 16 bases lying between them. CDR3 sequence (DNA): TGTGCCAGTAGCCTCCTCACAGGGCCCGGCTACACCTTC. Its translation is CASSLLTGPGYTF.

The V call is TRBV3-1 (or the pseudogene TRBV3-2), the J call TRBJ1-2, with a weak D call TRBD1 (5 bases). Germline CDR1 LGHDT, CDR2 YNNKEL (reference sequence). The CDR3 totals 13 residues. Trimming shortened V by 2 bases and J by 6 bases, and 10 bases separated the two germline ends. The CDR3 here is CASSQLRTNGYTF. As DNA, the CDR3 is TGTGCCAGCAGCCAATTAAGGACAAATGGCTACACCTTC.

The V and J genes are TRBV3-1 (or the pseudogene TRBV3-2) and TRBJ1-2; 7 positions match TRBD1. Germline trimming cut 1 base from V and 0 bases from J; bases unmatched to any gene: 5. This CDR3 is built from 16 residues. Germline lookup yields CDR1 LGHDT and CDR2 YNNKEL (reference sequence). CDR3 loop: CASSQVGQVANYGYTF. CDR3 DNA sequence: TGTGCCAGCAGCCAAGTCGGACAGGTAGCTAACTATGGCTACACCTTC.